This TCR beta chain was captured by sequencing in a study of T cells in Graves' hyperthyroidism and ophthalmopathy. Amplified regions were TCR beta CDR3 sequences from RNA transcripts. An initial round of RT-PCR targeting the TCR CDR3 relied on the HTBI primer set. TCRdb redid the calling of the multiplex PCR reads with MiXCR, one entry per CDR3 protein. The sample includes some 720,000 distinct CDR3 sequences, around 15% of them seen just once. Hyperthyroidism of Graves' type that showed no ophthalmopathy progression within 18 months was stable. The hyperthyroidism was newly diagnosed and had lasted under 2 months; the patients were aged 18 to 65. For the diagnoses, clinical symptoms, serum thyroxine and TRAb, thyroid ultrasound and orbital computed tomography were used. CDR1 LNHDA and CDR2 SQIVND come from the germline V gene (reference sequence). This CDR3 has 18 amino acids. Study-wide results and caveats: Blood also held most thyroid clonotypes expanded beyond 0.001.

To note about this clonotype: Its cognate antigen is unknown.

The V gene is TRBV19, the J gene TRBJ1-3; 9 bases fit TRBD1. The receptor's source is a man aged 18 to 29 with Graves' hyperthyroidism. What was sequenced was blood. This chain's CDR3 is CASIPDRGPISRGNTIYF. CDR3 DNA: TGTGCATCCATTCCGGACAGGGGACCGATTTCTCGAGGAAACACCATATATTTT.